This entry lists 30 T cell receptor beta chains sequenced from one sample in a study of shared clonotypes between healthy human individuals. Assay used: immunoSEQ multiplex PCR; TCRdb lists only in-frame clones, some missing. The sample has about 610,000 clones; around 97% are singletons. The specimen was naive CD4+ T cells sorted from blood. Indicated subset: CD45RA+ positively selected. The receptors come from a woman in her twenties or thirties in good health.

This chain joins TRBV9 and TRBJ2-1; TRBD1 aligns across 9 bases. The CDR3 contains 15 residues. J was trimmed by 5 bases and V by 3 bases; bases with no gene match: 6. Germline V gene lookup returns CDR1 SGDLS and CDR2 YYNGEE. The CDR3 region is CASSAETGGNNEQFF. The CDR3 region has the DNA TGTGCCAGCAGCGCAGAAACAGGGGGCAACAATGAGCAGTTCTTC.

CDR3 sequence reads: CAWSPPLEAFF. The CDR3 nucleotides read TGTGCCTGGAGTCCCCCCTTGGAAGCTTTCTTT. The chain joins TRBV30 to TRBJ1-1; D gene uncertain. The germline V gene encodes CDR1 GTSNPN and CDR2 SVGIG (reference sequence). V was pared by 2 bases and J by 8 bases, with 9 bases between. The CDR3 runs 11 residues.

This chain links TRBV7-7 with TRBJ2-5, with D perhaps TRBD1 or TRBD2 (6 bases each). V was cut by 5 bases and J by 0 bases, with 16 bases left in between. This CDR3 comprises 16 residues. The germline gives CDR1 SSHAT, CDR2 FNYEAQ (reference sequence). The DNA of the CDR3 is TGTGCCAGCAGCCGGGGGCCTCCGCAGCACCAAGAGACCCAGTACTTC. This codes for CASSRGPPQHQETQYF.

This chain uses TRBV4-2 with TRBJ1-3; D remains ambiguous. CDR3 length equals 14 residues. Germline assignment: CDR1 LGHNA and CDR2 YNFKEQ. V gave up 0 bases and J gave up 7 bases, with 10 bases separating them. The chain's CDR3 is CASSQEGDWNTIYF. The CDR3 coding sequence is TGTGCCAGCAGCCAAGAAGGAGACTGGAACACCATATATTTT.

V usage is TRBV6-1 and J usage is TRBJ2-7; 9 positions agree with TRBD2. The CDR3 consists of 15 residues. Trimming at V came to 7 bases and at J to 2 bases, leaving 9 bases not matched to a gene. Germline V CDR1 and CDR2: MNHNS, SASEGT. The CDR3 DNA sequence: TGTGCCAGCAACCCGCGACTAGCGGTTACCTACGAGCAGTACTTC. Its protein is CASNPRLAVTYEQYF.

The J gene is TRBJ2-7, the V gene TRBV11-2; unclear D gene. V was pared by 7 bases and J by 0 bases, with 13 bases between. The germline CDR1 and CDR2 sequences are SGHAT and FQNNGV. There are 14 residues in the CDR3. The CDR3 here is CASTRSSNSYEQYF. CDR3 coding DNA: TGTGCCAGCACCCGCTCGAGCAACTCCTACGAGCAGTACTTC.

The V gene is TRBV7-2, the J gene TRBJ1-4; tentatively, D is TRBD1 (6 bases). The germline V gene has CDR1 SGHTA and CDR2 FQGNSA. This CDR3 is built from 17 residues. V was shortened by 1 base and J by 0 bases, with 12 bases between the two germline ends. CDR3 amino acids: CASSLGRGGATNEKLFF. The CDR3 DNA is TGTGCCAGCAGCTTAGGCAGGGGTGGGGCAACTAATGAAAAACTGTTTTTT.

This chain connects TRBV2 to TRBJ2-7; D is uncertain. CDR1 and CDR2 from the germline V gene are SNHLY and FYNNEI. Trimming cost V 10 bases and J 0 bases, with 13 bases left between them. The CDR3 extends over 13 amino acids. In DNA form, the CDR3 reads TGTGCCACATTAGACCCGTTCTCCTACGAGCAGTACTTC. Translated, it gives CATLDPFSYEQYF.

This chain connects TRBV28 to TRBJ2-3; D gene unclear. CDR1 MDHEN and CDR2 SYDVKM come from the germline V gene. This CDR3 comprises 16 residues. With 3 bases removed from V and 0 bases from J, the gap between germline ends came to 13 bases. CDR3 nucleotide sequence: TGTGCCAGCAGTTTTATTTGGATAACTAGCACAGATACGCAGTATTTT. Translation gives CASSFIWITSTDTQYF.

The V and J genes are TRBV5-1 and TRBJ2-6; D may be TRBD1 or TRBD2 (5 bases each). V was pared by 4 bases and J by 0 bases, with 8 bases between. This CDR3 has 15 residues. Per the germline V gene, CDR1 is SGHRS and CDR2 is YFSETQ. CDR3 coding DNA: TGCGCCAGCAGCATTGGGGGCTCTGGGGCCAACGTCCTGACTTTC. Its translation: CASSIGGSGANVLTF. Looking up the rest from reference TRBV5-1 and TRBJ2-6 gives the full variable domain: KAGVTQTPRYLIKTRGQQVTLSCSPISGHRSVSWYQQTPGQGLQFLFEYFSETQRNKGNFPGRFSGRQFSNSRSEMNVSTLELGDSALYLCASSIGGSGANVLTFGAGSRLTVL.

The gene calls are TRBV15 and TRBJ1-6; no reliable D call. The germline V gene has CDR1 LNHNV and CDR2 YYDKDF (reference sequence). The CDR3 loop spans 12 amino acids. With 0 bases removed from V and 10 bases from J, the gap between germline ends came to 4 bases. The CDR3 sequence is CATSRDRSPLHF. The CDR3 nucleotides read TGTGCCACCAGCAGAGATCGATCACCCCTCCACTTT.

V and J are TRBV6-6 and TRBJ1-3; 9 positions agree with TRBD1. The CDR3 sequence is 14 residues long. Trimming cost V 7 bases and J 4 bases; bases outside gene matches: 5. Germline V gives CDR1 MNHNY, CDR2 SVGAGI (reference sequence). CDR3 DNA sequence: TGTGCCAGCACCCGGACAGGGGTAGGAAACACCATATATTTT. Amino acids: CASTRTGVGNTIYF.

The genes are TRBV5-8 and TRBJ2-2, with 14 bases fitting TRBD2. The V gene's germline CDR1 is SGHTS and CDR2 YDEGEE. This CDR3 has 17 amino acids. The V and J ends lost 2 bases and 6 bases, in that order; junction bases with no gene match: 6. The CDR3 sequence is CASSFQRLAGGAGELFF. As DNA, the CDR3 is TGTGCCAGCAGCTTCCAACGACTAGCGGGAGGGGCCGGGGAGCTGTTTTTT.

This clone was detected only a few times. The CDR3 DNA follows: TGTGCCAGCAGTTTTTGGGGAGACCCGAACACCGGGGAGCTGTTTTTT. This encodes CASSFWGDPNTGELFF. The gene calls are TRBV27 and TRBJ2-2, with D possibly TRBD2 on 5 matching bases. Trimming stripped 3 bases from V and 0 bases from J, with 11 bases between. This CDR3 contains 16 residues. Per the germline V gene, CDR1 is MNHEY and CDR2 is SMNVEV (reference sequence).

V and J are TRBV2 and TRBJ2-5, with D possibly matching TRBD2 (5 bases). In germline, CDR1 is SNHLY, CDR2 FYNNEI. Deletions cut 4 bases from V and 5 bases from J, with 20 bases between. The length of the CDR3 is 16 residues. The CDR3 region has the DNA TGTGCCAGCAGTGGGTCTATAATAGGAGGTTGGGAGACCCAGTACTTC. Amino acids: CASSGSIIGGWETQYF.

This chain uses TRBV10-1 with TRBJ2-1, with D perhaps TRBD1 or TRBD2 (6 bases each). V shed 6 bases and J shed 10 bases, with 10 bases lying between them. This CDR3 is 11 amino acids long. The germline V gene has CDR1 WNHNN and CDR2 SYGVQD (reference sequence). The CDR3 sequence is CASSRGTEQFF. Here the CDR3 DNA reads TGCGCCAGCAGCCGGGGGACAGAGCAGTTCTTC.

Details on this clone: Other DNA variants within this sample encode the same CDR3. This chain links TRBV5-1 with TRBJ2-2, with TRBD1 matching over 8 bases. The J segment lost 5 bases and the V segment lost 2 bases, leaving 5 bases of the junction unmatched. This CDR3 is built from 15 residues. The germline V gene encodes CDR1 SGHRS and CDR2 YFSETQ. CDR3 loop: CASSLGRGRTGELFF. Written as DNA, the CDR3 is TGCGCCAGCAGCTTAGGCAGGGGGCGGACCGGGGAGCTGTTTTTT. Looking up the rest from reference TRBV5-1 and TRBJ2-2 gives the full variable domain: KAGVTQTPRYLIKTRGQQVTLSCSPISGHRSVSWYQQTPGQGLQFLFEYFSETQRNKGNFPGRFSGRQFSNSRSEMNVSTLELGDSALYLCASSLGRGRTGELFFGEGSRLTVL.

The rearrangement uses TRBV30 and TRBJ2-5; weak D call: TRBD2 (5 bases). The J call may not be correct, given that the DNA end is closer to TRBJ2-7. From germline, CDR1 is GTSNPN and CDR2 SVGIG (reference sequence). This CDR3 is built from 14 residues. CDR3 DNA sequence: TGTGCCTTCTTACGGGCGGGTGGTTCTTACGAGCAGTACTTC. This encodes CAFLRAGGSYEQYF.

This chain uses TRBV11-2 with TRBJ1-5; unclear D gene. V was cut by 4 bases and J by 5 bases, with 6 bases left in between. Germline CDR1 and CDR2: SGHAT and FQNNGV. The CDR3 is made up of 12 amino acids. CDR3 nucleotides: TGTGCCAGCAGCTCGACGGATCAGCCCCAGCATTTT. Amino acid sequence: CASSSTDQPQHF.

The J gene is TRBJ2-3, the V gene TRBV28, with D maybe TRBD1 (5 bases). The V gene's germline CDR1 is MDHEN and CDR2 SYDVKM. This CDR3 has 13 amino acids. Between the trimmed V and J ends, which lost 9 bases and 6 bases, there was a span of 16 bases. The CDR3 DNA reads as TGTGCCAGTAGGCTCCAGGGTGGCGATACGCAGTATTTT. Protein: CASRLQGGDTQYF.

The count of this clone is one. This chain joins TRBV6-5 and TRBJ2-5; tentatively, D is TRBD1 or TRBD2 (5 bases each). V gave up 5 bases and J gave up 0 bases, with 10 bases separating them. CDR3 length: 14 amino acids. Germline lookup yields CDR1 MNHEY and CDR2 SVGAGI. CDR3 amino acids: CASSLGDHQETQYF. CDR3 bases: TGTGCCAGCAGTCTGGGGGACCACCAAGAGACCCAGTACTTC.

The rearrangement joins TRBV2 to TRBJ2-1, with no clear D. The V gene lost 8 bases and the J gene lost 2 bases, with 10 bases spanning the gap. CDR3 length equals 13 residues. Looked up from germline, CDR1 is SNHLY and CDR2 is FYNNEI. CDR3 DNA: TGTGCCAGCTCCCGTGGCACCTACAATGAGCAGTTCTTC. Its translation: CASSRGTYNEQFF.

This rearrangement joins TRBV27 to TRBJ2-6; D not certain. Germline CDR1 and CDR2: MNHEY and SMNVEV (reference sequence). This CDR3 has 16 residues. V lost 5 bases to trimming and J lost 0 bases, with 11 bases between them. CDR3 sequence reads: CASSQTSSSGANVLTF. In DNA, the CDR3 is TGTGCCAGCAGTCAGACAAGTAGCTCTGGGGCCAACGTCCTGACTTTC.

The rearrangement links TRBV19 to TRBJ2-1, with unresolved D. The germline V gene has CDR1 LNHDA and CDR2 SQIVND (reference sequence). The CDR3 sequence is 14 residues long. V dropped 7 bases and J dropped 4 bases, with 14 bases sitting between them. This CDR3 reads CASTLRAAYNEQFF. The DNA for the CDR3 is TGTGCCAGTACCCTTAGGGCAGCTTACAATGAGCAGTTCTTC.

This chain connects TRBV19 to TRBJ2-1; the D gene is possibly TRBD1 (6 bases). There are 14 residues in the CDR3. V lost 4 bases and J lost 9, with 16 bases in between. The germline V gene has CDR1 LNHDA and CDR2 SQIVND (reference sequence). The CDR3 nucleotides are TGTGCCAGTAGTAAGGCGGCAGGGGTTAGTGAGCAGTTCTTC. This gives the protein CASSKAAGVSEQFF.

Details on this clone: Other DNA sequences in this specimen translate into the identical CDR3. J is TRBJ1-5 and V is TRBV2; D perhaps matches TRBD1 (6 bases). V lost 6 bases to trimming and J lost 1 base, with 13 bases between them. The CDR3 sequence is 15 residues long. The germline gives CDR1 SNHLY, CDR2 FYNNEI. The CDR3 DNA sequence: TGTGCCAGCAGCCTACAGGGACGGAGCAATCAGCCCCAGCATTTT. This translates into CASSLQGRSNQPQHF.

This chain uses TRBV19 with TRBJ2-1; D not resolved. Trimming left V 4 bases short and J 10 bases short, with 14 bases between. The length of the CDR3 is 13 residues. The germline gives CDR1 LNHDA, CDR2 SQIVND (reference sequence). The CDR3 coding sequence is TGTGCCAGTAGTACACAGTCTCGAACCGAGCAGTTCTTC. Protein sequence: CASSTQSRTEQFF.

The rearrangement joins TRBV7-9 to TRBJ1-2; 7 positions agree with TRBD1. Unmatched junction bases numbered 5, after V lost 3 bases and J lost 4 bases. This CDR3 has 14 amino acids. CDR1 is SEHNR, CDR2 FQNEAQ, per germline (reference sequence). CDR3 protein: CASSLAGGAYGYTF. CDR3 DNA: TGTGCCAGCAGCTTGGCAGGGGGAGCCTATGGCTACACCTTC. Full variable domain (remainder filled in from reference TRBV7-9 and TRBJ1-2): DTGVSQNPRHKITKRGQNVTFRCDPISEHNRLYWYRQTLGQGPEFLTYFQNEAQLEKSRLLSDRFSAERPKGSFSTLEIQRTEQGDSAMYLCASSLAGGAYGYTFGSGTRLTVV.

This clone was detected once. This chain links TRBV5-1 with TRBJ2-1; D may match TRBD1 or TRBD2 (5 bases each). The CDR3 loop spans 16 amino acids. Trimming stripped 4 bases from V and 7 bases from J, with 21 bases between. Germline-derived CDR1 and CDR2 are SGHRS and YFSETQ. CDR3 DNA sequence: TGCGCCAGCAGCCCAGGGTCCGGGACGGAGTTTAATGAGCAGTTCTTC. Amino acid sequence: CASSPGSGTEFNEQFF. The variable domain in full, completed from reference TRBV5-1 and TRBJ2-1, reads KAGVTQTPRYLIKTRGQQVTLSCSPISGHRSVSWYQQTPGQGLQFLFEYFSETQRNKGNFPGRFSGRQFSNSRSEMNVSTLELGDSALYLCASSPGSGTEFNEQFFGPGTRLTVL.

The V call is TRBV2, the J call TRBJ2-7; 7 bases match TRBD2. This CDR3 has 14 residues. Germline V gene sequence: CDR1 SNHLY, CDR2 FYNNEI. V lost 4 bases to trimming and J lost 3 bases; unmatched junction nucleotides: 6. The CDR3 region is CASSGGEGHYEQYF. The CDR3 region has the DNA TGTGCCAGCAGTGGTGGGGAGGGCCACTACGAGCAGTACTTC. The full variable domain, with the rest looked up from reference TRBV2 and TRBJ2-7, is EPEVTQTPSHQVTQMGQEVILRCVPISNHLYFYWYRQILGQKVEFLVSFYNNEISEKSEIFDDQFSVERPDGSNFTLKIRSTKLEDSAMYFCASSGGEGHYEQYFGPGTRLTVT.